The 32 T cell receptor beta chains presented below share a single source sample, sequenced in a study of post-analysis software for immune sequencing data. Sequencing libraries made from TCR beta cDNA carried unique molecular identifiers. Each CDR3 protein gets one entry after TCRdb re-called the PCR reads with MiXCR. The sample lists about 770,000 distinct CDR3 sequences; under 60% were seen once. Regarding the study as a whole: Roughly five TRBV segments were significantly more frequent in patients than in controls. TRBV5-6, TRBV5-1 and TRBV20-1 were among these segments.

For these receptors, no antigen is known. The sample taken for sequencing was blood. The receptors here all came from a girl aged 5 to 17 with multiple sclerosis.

In nucleotides, the CDR3 is TGTGCCAGCATGGCGCTAGCGGCCTTCACAGATACGCAGTATTTT. Translating it yields CASMALAAFTDTQYF. This chain links TRBV6-1 with TRBJ2-3, with 7 bases identical to TRBD2. Germline CDR1 and CDR2: MNHNS and SASEGT. Germline trimming cut 7 bases from V and 2 bases from J; bases unmatched to any gene: 9. There are 15 residues in the CDR3.

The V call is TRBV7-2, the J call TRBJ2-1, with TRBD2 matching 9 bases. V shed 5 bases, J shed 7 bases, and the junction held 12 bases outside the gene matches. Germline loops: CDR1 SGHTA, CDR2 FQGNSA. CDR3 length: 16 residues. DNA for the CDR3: TGTGCCAGCAGCAAAGTCGGGCTAGCGGGACAAAATGAGCAGTTCTTC. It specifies CASSKVGLAGQNEQFF.

The CDR3 region is CSAREGPGELFF. The CDR3 DNA follows: TGCAGCGCCCGGGAGGGCCCCGGGGAGCTGTTTTTT. This rearrangement joins TRBV29-1 to TRBJ2-2; 8 bases map to TRBD2. Germline V gene lookup returns CDR1 SQVTM and CDR2 ANQGSEA. V trimming: 7 bases; J trimming: 6 bases; junction bases outside the gene matches: 4. This CDR3 comprises 12 residues.

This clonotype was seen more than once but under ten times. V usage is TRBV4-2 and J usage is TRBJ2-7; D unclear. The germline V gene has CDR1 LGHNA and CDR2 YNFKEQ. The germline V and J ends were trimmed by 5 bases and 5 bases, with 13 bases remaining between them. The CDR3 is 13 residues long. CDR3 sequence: CASSSTVFDEQYF. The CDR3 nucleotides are TGTGCCAGCAGCTCAACTGTGTTTGACGAGCAGTACTTC.

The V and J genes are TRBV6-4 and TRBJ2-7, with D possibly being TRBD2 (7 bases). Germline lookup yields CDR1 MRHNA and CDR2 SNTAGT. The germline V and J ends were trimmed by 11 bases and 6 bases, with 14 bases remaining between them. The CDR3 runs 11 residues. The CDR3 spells CAGRGGTEQYF. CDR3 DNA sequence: TGTGCCGGTAGGGGGGGTACCGAGCAGTACTTC.

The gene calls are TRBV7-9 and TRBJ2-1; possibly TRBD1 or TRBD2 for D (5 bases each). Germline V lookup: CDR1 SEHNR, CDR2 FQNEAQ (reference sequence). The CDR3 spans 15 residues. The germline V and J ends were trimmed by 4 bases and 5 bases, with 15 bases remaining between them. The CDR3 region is CASSSPGPGHNEQFF. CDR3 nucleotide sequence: TGTGCCAGCAGCTCTCCGGGACCGGGGCACAATGAGCAGTTCTTC.

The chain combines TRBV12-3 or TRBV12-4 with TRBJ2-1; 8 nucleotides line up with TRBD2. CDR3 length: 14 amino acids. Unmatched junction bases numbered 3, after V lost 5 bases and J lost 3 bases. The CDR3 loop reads CASSISGVYNEQFF. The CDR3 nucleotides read TGTGCCAGCAGTATTAGCGGGGTCTACAATGAGCAGTTCTTC.

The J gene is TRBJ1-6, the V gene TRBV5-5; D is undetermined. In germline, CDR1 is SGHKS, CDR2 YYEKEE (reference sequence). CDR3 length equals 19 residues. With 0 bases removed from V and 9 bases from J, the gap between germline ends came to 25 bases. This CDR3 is CASSLAFPDRIDSRSPLHF. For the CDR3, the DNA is TGTGCCAGCAGCTTGGCGTTTCCGGACCGGATCGATTCCCGTTCACCCCTCCACTTT.

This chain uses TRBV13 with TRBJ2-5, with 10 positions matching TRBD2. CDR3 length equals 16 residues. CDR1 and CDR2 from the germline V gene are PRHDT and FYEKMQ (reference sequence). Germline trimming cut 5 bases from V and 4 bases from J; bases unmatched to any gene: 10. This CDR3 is CASSPPSGRTGETQYF. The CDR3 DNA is TGTGCCAGCAGCCCCCCTAGCGGGAGAACTGGAGAGACCCAGTACTTC.

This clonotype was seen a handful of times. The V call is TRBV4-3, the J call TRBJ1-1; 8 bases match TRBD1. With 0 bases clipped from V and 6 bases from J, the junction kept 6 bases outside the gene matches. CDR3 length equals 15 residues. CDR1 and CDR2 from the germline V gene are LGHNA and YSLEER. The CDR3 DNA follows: TGCGCCAGCAGCCAAGATGGGACAGGATGGGCTGAAGCTTTCTTT. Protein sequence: CASSQDGTGWAEAFF.

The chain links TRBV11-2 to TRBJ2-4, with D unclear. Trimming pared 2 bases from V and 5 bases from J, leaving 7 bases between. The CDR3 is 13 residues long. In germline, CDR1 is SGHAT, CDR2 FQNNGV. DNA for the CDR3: TGTGCCAGCAGCTTATTCCGGGAAAACATTCAGTACTTC. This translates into CASSLFRENIQYF.

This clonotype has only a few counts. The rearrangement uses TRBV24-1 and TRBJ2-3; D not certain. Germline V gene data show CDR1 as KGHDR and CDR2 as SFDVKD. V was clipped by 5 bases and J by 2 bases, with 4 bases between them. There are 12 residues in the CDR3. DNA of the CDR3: TGTGCCACCAGTGGATCCACAGATACGCAGTATTTT. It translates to CATSGSTDTQYF.

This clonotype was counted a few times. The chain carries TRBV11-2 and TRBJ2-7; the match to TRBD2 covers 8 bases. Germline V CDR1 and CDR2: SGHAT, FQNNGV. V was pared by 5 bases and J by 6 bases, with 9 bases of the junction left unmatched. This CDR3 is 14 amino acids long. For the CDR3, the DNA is TGTGCCAGCAGCCCAATAGCGGGAAGGCGCGAGCAGTACTTC. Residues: CASSPIAGRREQYF.

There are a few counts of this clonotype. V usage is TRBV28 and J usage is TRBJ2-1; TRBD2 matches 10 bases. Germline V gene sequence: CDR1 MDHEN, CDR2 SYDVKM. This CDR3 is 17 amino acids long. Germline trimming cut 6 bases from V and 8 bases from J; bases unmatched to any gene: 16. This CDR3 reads CASSPPSGRAPGDEQFF. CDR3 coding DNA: TGTGCCAGCAGCCCCCCCAGCGGGAGGGCCCCCGGGGATGAGCAGTTCTTC.

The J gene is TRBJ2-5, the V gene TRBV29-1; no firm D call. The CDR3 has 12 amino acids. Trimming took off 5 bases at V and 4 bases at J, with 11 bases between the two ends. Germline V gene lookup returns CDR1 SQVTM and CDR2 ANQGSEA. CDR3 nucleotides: TGCAGCGTTCACACGAAGTTAGAGACCCAGTACTTC. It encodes CSVHTKLETQYF.

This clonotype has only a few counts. The DNA of the CDR3 is TGTGCCAGCAGCTGGGGGATTGGACTAGCGGGAGAGGATACGCAGTATTTT. The encoded protein is CASSWGIGLAGEDTQYF. The chain carries TRBV5-6 and TRBJ2-3, with 13 positions matching TRBD2. The CDR3 is 17 residues long. Germline trimming cut 3 bases from V and 6 bases from J; bases unmatched to any gene: 10. Per germline, CDR1 SGHDT and CDR2 YYEEEE.

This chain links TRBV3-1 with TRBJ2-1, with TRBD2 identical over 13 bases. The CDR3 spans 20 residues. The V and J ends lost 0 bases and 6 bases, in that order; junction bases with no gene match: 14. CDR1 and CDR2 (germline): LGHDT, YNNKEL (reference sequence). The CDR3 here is CASSQDGLAGVGLMGNEQFF. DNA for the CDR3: TGTGCCAGCAGCCAAGACGGACTAGCGGGAGTGGGGTTGATGGGCAATGAGCAGTTCTTC.

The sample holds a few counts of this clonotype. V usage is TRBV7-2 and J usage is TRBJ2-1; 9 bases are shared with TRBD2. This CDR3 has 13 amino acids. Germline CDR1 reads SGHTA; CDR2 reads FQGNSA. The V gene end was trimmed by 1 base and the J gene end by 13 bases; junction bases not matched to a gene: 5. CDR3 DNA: TGTGCCAGCAGCTTAGAACTAGCGGGTTATCAGTTCTTC. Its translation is CASSLELAGYQFF.

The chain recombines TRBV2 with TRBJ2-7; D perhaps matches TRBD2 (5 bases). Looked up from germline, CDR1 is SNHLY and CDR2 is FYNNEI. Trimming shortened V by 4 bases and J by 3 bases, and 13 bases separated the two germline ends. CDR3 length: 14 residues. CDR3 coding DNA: TGTGCCAGCAGTGTAGATCGGGGAATCTACGAGCAGTACTTC. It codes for CASSVDRGIYEQYF. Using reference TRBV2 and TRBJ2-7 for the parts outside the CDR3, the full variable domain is EPEVTQTPSHQVTQMGQEVILRCVPISNHLYFYWYRQILGQKVEFLVSFYNNEISEKSEIFDDQFSVERPDGSNFTLKIRSTKLEDSAMYFCASSVDRGIYEQYFGPGTRLTVT.

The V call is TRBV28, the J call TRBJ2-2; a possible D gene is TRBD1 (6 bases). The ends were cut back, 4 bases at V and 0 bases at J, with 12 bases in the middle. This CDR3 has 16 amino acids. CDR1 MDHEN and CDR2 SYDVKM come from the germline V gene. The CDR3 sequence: CASSWGLPPNTGELFF. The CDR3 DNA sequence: TGTGCCAGCAGTTGGGGGCTCCCCCCGAACACCGGGGAGCTGTTTTTT.

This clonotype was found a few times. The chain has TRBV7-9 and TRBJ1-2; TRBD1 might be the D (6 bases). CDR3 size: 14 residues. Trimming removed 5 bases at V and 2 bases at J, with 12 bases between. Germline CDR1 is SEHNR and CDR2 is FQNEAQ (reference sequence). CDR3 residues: CASSDTGPNYGYTF. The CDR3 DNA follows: TGTGCCAGCAGCGATACAGGGCCAAACTATGGCTACACCTTC.

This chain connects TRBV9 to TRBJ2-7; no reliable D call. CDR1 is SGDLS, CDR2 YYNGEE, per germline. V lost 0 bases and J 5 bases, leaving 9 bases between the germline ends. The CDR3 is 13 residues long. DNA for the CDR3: TGTGCCAGCAGCGTAGTCCCAGTGGACGAGCAGTACTTC. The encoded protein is CASSVVPVDEQYF.

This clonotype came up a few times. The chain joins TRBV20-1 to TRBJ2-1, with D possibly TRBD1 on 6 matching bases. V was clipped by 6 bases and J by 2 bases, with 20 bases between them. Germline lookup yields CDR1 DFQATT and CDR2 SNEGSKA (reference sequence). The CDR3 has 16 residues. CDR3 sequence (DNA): TGCAGTGCAAAGACAGGACGTCGAACGACCTACAATGAGCAGTTCTTC. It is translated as CSAKTGRRTTYNEQFF.

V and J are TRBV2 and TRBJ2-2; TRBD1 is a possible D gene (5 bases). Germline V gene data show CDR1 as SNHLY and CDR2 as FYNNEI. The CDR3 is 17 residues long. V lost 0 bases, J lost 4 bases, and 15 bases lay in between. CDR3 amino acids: CASSEAQPGYGTGELFF. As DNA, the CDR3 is TGTGCCAGCAGTGAAGCGCAGCCAGGGTATGGCACCGGGGAGCTGTTTTTT.

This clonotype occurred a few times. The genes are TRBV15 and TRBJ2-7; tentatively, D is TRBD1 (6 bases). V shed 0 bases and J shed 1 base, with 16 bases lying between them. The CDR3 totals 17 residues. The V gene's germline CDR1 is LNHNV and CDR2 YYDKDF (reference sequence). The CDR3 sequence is CATSRDRPNQGSYEQYF. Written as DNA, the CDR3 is TGTGCCACCAGCAGAGATCGCCCAAACCAGGGGTCCTACGAGCAGTACTTC.

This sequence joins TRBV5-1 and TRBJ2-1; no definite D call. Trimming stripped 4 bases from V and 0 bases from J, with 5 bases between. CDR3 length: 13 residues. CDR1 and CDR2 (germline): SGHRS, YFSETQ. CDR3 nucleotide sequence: TGCGCCAGCAGCGCCGACTCCTACAATGAGCAGTTCTTC. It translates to CASSADSYNEQFF.

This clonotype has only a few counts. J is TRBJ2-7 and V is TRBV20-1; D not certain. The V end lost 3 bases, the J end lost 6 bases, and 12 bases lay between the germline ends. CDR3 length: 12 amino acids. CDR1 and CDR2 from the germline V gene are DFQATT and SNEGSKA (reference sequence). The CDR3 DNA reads TGCAGTGCTAGGGCCATATCAATCGAGCAGTACTTC. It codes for CSARAISIEQYF.

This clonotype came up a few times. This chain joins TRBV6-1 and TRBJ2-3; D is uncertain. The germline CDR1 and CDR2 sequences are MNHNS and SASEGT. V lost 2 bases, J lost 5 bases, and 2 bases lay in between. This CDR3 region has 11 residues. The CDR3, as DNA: TGTGCCAGCAGTGAAATAGATACGCAGTATTTT. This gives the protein CASSEIDTQYF.

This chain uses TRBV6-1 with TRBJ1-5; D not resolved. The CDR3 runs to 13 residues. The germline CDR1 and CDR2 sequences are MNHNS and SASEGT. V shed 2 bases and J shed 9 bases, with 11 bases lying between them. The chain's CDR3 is CASSESFDSPQHF. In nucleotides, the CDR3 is TGTGCCAGCAGTGAATCCTTCGATTCGCCCCAGCATTTT.

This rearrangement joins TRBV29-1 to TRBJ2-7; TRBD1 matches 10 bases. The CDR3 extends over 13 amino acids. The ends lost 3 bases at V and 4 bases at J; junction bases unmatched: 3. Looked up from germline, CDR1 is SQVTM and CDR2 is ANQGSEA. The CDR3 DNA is TGCAGCGTTGAGGGACAGGGGCCTTACGAGCAGTACTTC. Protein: CSVEGQGPYEQYF.

CDR3 nucleotides: TGTGCCAGCAGTAACCACAGGGACGAAGCTTTCTTT. This translates into CASSNHRDEAFF. This rearrangement joins TRBV6-6 to TRBJ1-1, with D possibly matching TRBD1 (6 bases). V was shortened by 5 bases and J by 8 bases, with 12 bases between the two germline ends. Looked up from germline, CDR1 is MNHNY and CDR2 is SVGAGI (reference sequence). CDR3 size: 12 residues.

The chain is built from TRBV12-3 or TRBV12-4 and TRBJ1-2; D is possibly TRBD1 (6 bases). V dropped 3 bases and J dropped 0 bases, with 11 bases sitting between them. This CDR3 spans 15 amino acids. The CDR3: CASSFGTTANYGYTF. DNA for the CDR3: TGTGCCAGCAGTTTCGGGACAACAGCTAACTATGGCTACACCTTC.